This TCR beta chain was identified in a study of blood T cell repertoires in COVID-19. The CDR3 length is 14 residues. Trimming took 8 bases from V and 9 from J; bases not matched to a gene: 9. The germline CDR1 and CDR2 sequences are MNHEY and SVGAGI. Some clones are missing from TCRdb's copy, which holds only in-frame ones; the method was immunoSEQ multiplex PCR. The table shows around 110,000 clones, with 86% occurring only once. The chain is built from TRBV6-5 and TRBJ1-6, with 8 bases matching TRBD1. The sequence was collected from a man in his forties with acute or convalescent COVID-19. Sequencing input: peripheral blood. The CDR3 is CASSTTGAGSPLHF. The CDR3 DNA reads as TGTGCCAGCTCGACGACAGGGGCAGGTTCACCCCTCCACTTT.